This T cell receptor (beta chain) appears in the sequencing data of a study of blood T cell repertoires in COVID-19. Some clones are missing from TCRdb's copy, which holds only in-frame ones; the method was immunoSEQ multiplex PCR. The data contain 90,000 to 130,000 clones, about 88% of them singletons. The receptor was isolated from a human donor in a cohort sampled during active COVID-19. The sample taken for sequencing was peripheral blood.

The CDR3 DNA reads TGTGCCAGCTCACGCCCGGGCTCTGGAAACACCATATATTTT. Translating gives CASSRPGSGNTIYF. The V and J genes are TRBV18 and TRBJ1-3; D ambiguous. Germline V gene sequence: CDR1 KGHSH, CDR2 LQKENI. Between the trimmed V and J ends, which lost 4 bases and 0 bases, there was a span of 7 bases. CDR3 size: 14 residues.